Listed below are T cell receptor beta chains from one sample, sequenced in a study of cytomegalovirus exposure and HLA in healthy donors. The data were produced by immunoSEQ multiplex PCR, yet TCRdb's version contains in-frame clones alone and is incomplete. The profile shows under 200,000 clones, over 70% of them singletons. Material for sequencing was PBMCs. These receptors all come from a man aged 35 to 55 in good health and CMV-seronegative. CDR3s include the opening cysteine and the closing phenylalanine or tryptophan. Each record gives: clone size, D gene, J gene, V gene, CDR3 protein, CDR3 DNA. D genes are given only for firm matches. Expanded clones get a size class; other rows say once, few or many, or leave the size out.

NA	NA	TRBJ2-1	TRBV5-1	CASSLALQNNEQFF	TGCGCCAGCAGCTTGGCCTTACAGAACAATGAGCAGTTCTTC
NA	NA	TRBJ2-1	TRBV19	CASSMVSYPYNEQFF	TGTGCCAGTAGTATGGTGAGCTATCCCTACAATGAGCAGTTCTTC
NA	NA	TRBJ1-1	TRBV5-1	CASSSWGENTEAFF	TGCGCCAGCAGCTCCTGGGGGGAAAACACTGAAGCTTTCTTT
NA	NA	TRBJ2-7	TRBV6-5	CASKFLRDTYEQYF	TGTGCCAGCAAATTTTTAAGGGACACCTACGAGCAGTACTTC
once	TRBD1	TRBJ1-1	TRBV5-4	CASRDRGTTEAFF	TGTGCCAGTAGGGACAGGGGGACCACTGAAGCTTTCTTT
few	TRBD1	TRBJ2-7	TRBV5-4	CASSFEGANEQYF	TGTGCCAGCAGCTTTGAGGGGGCGAACGAGCAGTACTTC
NA	NA	TRBJ1-2	TRBV28	CASRSGLLNYGYTF	TGTGCCAGCAGAAGCGGCCTTCTTAACTATGGCTACACCTTC
NA	NA	TRBJ1-2	TRBV7-9	CASQQGSGYGYTF	TGTGCCAGCCAACAGGGAAGTGGCTATGGCTACACCTTC
few	NA	TRBJ1-3	TRBV7-9	CASSPGVREAIYF	TGTGCCAGCAGCCCAGGCGTCCGAGAAGCCATATATTTT
NA	NA	TRBJ2-7	TRBV7-9	CASNHPGGEQYF	TGTGCCAGCAACCACCCCGGGGGCGAGCAGTACTTC
NA	NA	TRBJ2-5	TRBV18	CASSPPTKPGAQETQYF	TGTGCCAGCTCACCACCGACGAAACCGGGAGCGCAAGAGACCCAGTACTTC
NA	TRBD1	TRBJ1-4	TRBV9	CASSPYRGTNEKLFF	TGTGCCAGCAGTCCTTACAGGGGCACTAATGAAAAACTGTTTTTT
NA	TRBD1	TRBJ2-3	TRBV11-2	CASSPGQGTDTQYF	TGTGCCAGCAGCCCGGGACAGGGGACAGATACGCAGTATTTT
NA	TRBD2	TRBJ2-2	TRBV9	CASSFRTSGDTNTGELFF	TGTGCCAGCAGCTTTAGGACTAGCGGGGATACGAACACCGGGGAGCTGTTTTTT
NA	NA	TRBJ2-5	TRBV2	CASSEGSQETQYF	TGTGCCAGCAGTGAAGGGAGCCAAGAGACCCAGTACTTC
NA	NA	TRBJ2-7	TRBV5-6	CASSLDRGGIEQYF	TGTGCCAGCAGCTTGGACAGGGGAGGTATCGAGCAGTACTTC
NA	NA	TRBJ1-2	TRBV10-1	CASSEGSYGYTF	TGCGCCAGCAGTGAGGGGAGCTATGGCTACACCTTC
NA	NA	TRBJ1-1	TRBV11-3	CASSLRGENTEAFF	TGTGCCAGCAGCTTAAGGGGCGAGAACACTGAAGCTTTCTTT
few	TRBD1	TRBJ2-7	TRBV18	CASSPQRTGQYEQYF	TGTGCCAGCTCACCACAACGGACAGGGCAATACGAGCAGTACTTC
NA	TRBD1	TRBJ1-1	TRBV4-1	CASSPNPAGGFTEAFF	TGCGCCAGCAGCCCAAACCCGGCAGGGGGTTTTACTGAAGCTTTCTTT
NA	TRBD1	TRBJ1-6	TRBV27	CASSSPGQWNSPLHF	TGTGCCAGCAGTTCCCCGGGACAGTGGAATTCACCCCTCCACTTT
NA	NA	TRBJ2-1	TRBV4-3	CAASNYGSRDNEQFF	TGCGCCGCCAGCAATTATGGTAGCAGAGACAATGAGCAGTTCTTC
NA	NA	TRBJ1-2	TRBV9	CASSVGSVSNYGYTF	TGTGCCAGCAGCGTCGGTTCGGTTTCTAACTATGGCTACACCTTC
NA	TRBD1	TRBJ2-7	TRBV2	CASSRDRGYEQYF	TGTGCCAGCAGCCGGGACAGGGGTTACGAGCAGTACTTC
NA	TRBD2	TRBJ2-7	TRBV7-6	CASSKDSGMVGNEQYF	TGTGCCAGCAGCAAAGATAGCGGGATGGTTGGAAACGAGCAGTACTTC
NA	TRBD2	TRBJ2-7	TRBV29-1	CSVVWWLAGTPKQYF	TGCAGCGTGGTTTGGTGGCTAGCGGGCACCCCAAAGCAGTACTTC
NA	TRBD1	TRBJ2-2	TRBV19	CASSDKGQGSTGELFF	TGTGCCAGTAGTGATAAAGGACAGGGATCGACCGGGGAGCTGTTTTTT